This T cell receptor beta chain was profiled in a study of post-analysis software for immune sequencing data. Points from the study as a whole: For normalized Chao1 diversity, multiple sclerosis patients scored significantly lower than controls did. Five TRBV segments, including TRBV5-6, TRBV5-1 and TRBV20-1, were more frequent in patients than controls.

This clonotype was recorded a few times. Its antigen remains unknown. Germline V gene lookup returns CDR1 SQVTM and CDR2 ANQGSEA. CDR3 length: 14 residues. Trimming cost V 2 bases and J 5 bases; bases outside gene matches: 6. Carried by the TCR beta cDNA libraries were unique molecular identifiers. When roughly 0.9 to 10 million T cells were used, they gave approximately 450,000 cDNA molecules. One entry per CDR3 protein, called by TCRdb with MiXCR from the PCR reads. The sample has a few hundred thousand distinct CDR3 sequences, about 39% seen once. Sequencing was performed on blood. V usage is TRBV29-1 and J usage is TRBJ2-5; 9 positions match TRBD2. The origin of this receptor is a girl aged 2 to 10 with multiple sclerosis. The CDR3 loop reads CSVEPSGISETQYF. CDR3 DNA sequence: TGCAGCGTTGAACCTAGCGGGATCTCGGAGACCCAGTACTTC.